This T cell receptor (beta chain) was found in a study of T cells in Graves' hyperthyroidism and ophthalmopathy. Template material for amplifying TCR beta CDR3 regions consisted of RNA transcripts. With the HTBI primer set, the TCR CDR3 went through a first round of RT-PCR. TCRdb re-called the multiplex PCR reads through MiXCR, storing one row per CDR3 protein. The sample holds more than 500,000 distinct CDR3 sequences, around 15% seen once. The CDR3 has 13 amino acids. Trimming at V came to 7 bases and at J to 3 bases, leaving 5 bases not matched to a gene. Germline V gene data show CDR1 as SNHLY and CDR2 as FYNNEI. Criteria for exclusion of patients were uncontrolled infection, other autoimmune disease, pregnancy or lactation. On the basis of clinical symptoms, serum thyroxine and TRAb, thyroid ultrasound and orbital computed tomography, diagnoses were made.

This TCR came from a woman under 40 with Graves' hyperthyroidism. The source material was blood. The gene calls are TRBV2 and TRBJ2-7; 8 nucleotides align to TRBD1. In DNA form, the CDR3 reads TGTGCCAGCATCGGAGGACAGGGCTACGAGCAGTACTTC. Its translation is CASIGGQGYEQYF.